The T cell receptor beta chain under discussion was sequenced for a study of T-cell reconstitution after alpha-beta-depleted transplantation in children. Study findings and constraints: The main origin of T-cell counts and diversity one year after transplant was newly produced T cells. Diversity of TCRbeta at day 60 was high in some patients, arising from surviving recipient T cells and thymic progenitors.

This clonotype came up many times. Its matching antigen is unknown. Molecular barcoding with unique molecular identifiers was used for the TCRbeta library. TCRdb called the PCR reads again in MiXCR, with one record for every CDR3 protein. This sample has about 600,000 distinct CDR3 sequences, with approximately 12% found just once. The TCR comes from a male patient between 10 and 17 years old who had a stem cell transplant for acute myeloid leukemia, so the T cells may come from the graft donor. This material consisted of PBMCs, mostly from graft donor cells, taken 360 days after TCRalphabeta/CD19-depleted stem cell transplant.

CDR3 loop: CASTLAVNTGELFF. DNA of the CDR3: TGTGCCAGCACCCTAGCGGTCAACACCGGGGAGCTGTTTTTT. The V call is TRBV6-2 or TRBV6-3, the J call TRBJ2-2; 7 bases map to TRBD2. The germline CDR1 and CDR2 sequences are MNHEY and SVGEGT. The CDR3 totals 14 residues. Losses at the gene ends were 7 bases for V and 2 bases for J; bases not matched to a gene: 4.